The TCR beta chain described here comes from a study of spatial heterogeneity in lung cancer. This clonotype came up many times. Trimming left V 4 bases short and J 8 bases short, with 15 bases between. CDR3 length: 15 residues. Germline V CDR1 and CDR2: SEHNR, FQNEAQ (reference sequence). Time point described: sample taken at primary tumor resection. The input material, whole RNA from tumor, nontumor lung or frozen PBMC, was sequenced unsorted. Samples were obtained from more than 70 donors, all untreated early-stage non-small cell lung cancer patients. TCRdb re-derived calls from the 5' RACE reads in MiXCR, one entry per CDR3 protein. The sample holds around 25,000 distinct CDR3 sequences, 9.5% to 15% seen once.

The chain carries TRBV7-9 and TRBJ1-6, with a possible D match to TRBD1 (5 bases). The clonotype originates from a female donor with early-stage non-small cell lung cancer. This specimen was PBMCs, taken at surgery. This chain's CDR3 is CASSSSQGSDSPLHF. The CDR3 DNA follows: TGTGCCAGCAGCTCAAGTCAGGGTTCAGATTCACCCCTCCACTTT.